A selection of T cell receptor beta chains follows, all from one sample in a study of cytomegalovirus exposure and HLA in healthy donors. Some clones are missing from TCRdb's copy, which holds only in-frame ones; the method was immunoSEQ multiplex PCR. The sample holds tens of thousands of clones, around 67% seen once. Source material: PBMCs. The receptors shown here come from a human donor in good health. CDR3s include the opening cysteine and the closing phenylalanine or tryptophan. The D gene is left open where the match is weak. Part of the rows lack a size; the others show once, few, many or a class for expanded clones.

V gene: TRBV2; D gene: TRBD2; clone size: NA; J gene: TRBJ2-1; CDR3 protein: CASRELLAGGYNEQFF; CDR3 DNA: TGTGCCAGCAGAGAACTACTAGCGGGGGGTTACAATGAGCAGTTCTTC
V gene: TRBV10-3; D gene: TRBD1; clone size: NA; J gene: TRBJ1-4; CDR3 protein: CAISELPTGTVNEKLFF; CDR3 DNA: TGTGCCATCAGTGAACTTCCCACCGGGACAGTGAATGAAAAACTGTTTTTT
V gene: TRBV14; D gene: NA; clone size: few; J gene: TRBJ1-4; CDR3 protein: CASSQATVNEKLFF; CDR3 DNA: TGTGCCAGCAGCCAAGCCACAGTAAATGAAAAACTGTTTTTT
V gene: TRBV19; D gene: NA; clone size: NA; J gene: TRBJ1-2; CDR3 protein: CASSAYGYNF; CDR3 DNA: TGTGCCAGCAGCGCCTATGGCTACAACTTC
V gene: TRBV6-6; D gene: NA; clone size: few; J gene: TRBJ2-3; CDR3 protein: CASSPSLYTSTDTQYF; CDR3 DNA: TGTGCCAGCAGCCCTTCCCTATATACTAGCACAGATACGCAGTATTTT
V gene: TRBV27; D gene: TRBD1; clone size: few; J gene: TRBJ1-6; CDR3 protein: CASNHAGGSPLHF; CDR3 DNA: TGTGCCAGCAACCATGCAGGGGGCTCACCCCTCCACTTT
V gene: TRBV14; D gene: NA; clone size: once; J gene: TRBJ1-1; CDR3 protein: CASSHRVLNTEAFF; CDR3 DNA: TGTGCCAGCAGTCACAGGGTTTTGAACACTGAAGCTTTCTTT
V gene: TRBV18; D gene: TRBD2; clone size: NA; J gene: TRBJ2-7; CDR3 protein: CASSPRLADYEQYF; CDR3 DNA: TGTGCCAGCTCACCACGACTAGCGGATTACGAGCAGTACTTC
V gene: TRBV6-5; D gene: NA; clone size: few; J gene: TRBJ1-4; CDR3 protein: CASSSPGDNEKLFF; CDR3 DNA: TGTGCCAGCAGTTCCCCGGGTGATAATGAAAAACTGTTTTTT
V gene: TRBV29-1; D gene: NA; clone size: few; J gene: TRBJ1-6; CDR3 protein: CSATTGPPGANSPLHF; CDR3 DNA: TGCAGCGCAACCACCGGACCCCCAGGGGCTAATTCACCCCTCCACTTT
V gene: TRBV9; D gene: TRBD1; clone size: few; J gene: TRBJ1-2; CDR3 protein: CASSVAQGDIYGYTF; CDR3 DNA: TGTGCCAGCAGCGTAGCACAGGGGGATATCTATGGCTACACCTTC
V gene: TRBV5-1; D gene: NA; clone size: NA; J gene: TRBJ1-2; CDR3 protein: CASSLAGVGGYTF; CDR3 DNA: TGCGCCAGCAGCTTGGCCGGGGTCGGCGGCTACACCTTC
V gene: TRBV29-1; D gene: NA; clone size: once; J gene: TRBJ2-7; CDR3 protein: CSVQTGPEQYF; CDR3 DNA: TGCAGCGTCCAAACAGGGCCCGAGCAGTACTTC
V gene: TRBV7-2; D gene: TRBD2; clone size: NA; J gene: TRBJ2-2; CDR3 protein: CASSLGTSTGELFF; CDR3 DNA: TGTGCCAGCAGCTTAGGGACTAGCACCGGGGAGCTGTTTTTT
V gene: TRBV5-1; D gene: NA; clone size: NA; J gene: TRBJ2-5; CDR3 protein: CASSLGSQETQYF; CDR3 DNA: TGCGCCAGCAGCTTGGGCAGCCAAGAGACCCAGTACTTC
V gene: TRBV15; D gene: NA; clone size: NA; J gene: TRBJ1-4; CDR3 protein: CATSGGQTTNEKLFF; CDR3 DNA: TGTGCCACCAGCGGAGGACAAACAACTAATGAAAAACTGTTTTTT
V gene: TRBV18; D gene: NA; clone size: NA; J gene: TRBJ1-2; CDR3 protein: CASSPRGNDGYTF; CDR3 DNA: TGTGCCAGCTCACCAAGGGGGAATGATGGCTACACCTTC
V gene: TRBV9; D gene: NA; clone size: NA; J gene: TRBJ1-1; CDR3 protein: CASSVGSGGVTEAFF; CDR3 DNA: TGTGCCAGCAGCGTAGGTTCTGGGGGGGTCACTGAAGCTTTCTTT
V gene: TRBV2; D gene: TRBD1; clone size: NA; J gene: TRBJ2-7; CDR3 protein: CASSIDRGDYEQYF; CDR3 DNA: TGTGCCAGCAGTATTGACAGGGGGGACTACGAGCAGTACTTC
V gene: TRBV11-2; D gene: NA; clone size: NA; J gene: TRBJ2-5; CDR3 protein: CASSLSLAETQYF; CDR3 DNA: TGTGCCAGCAGCTTATCTTTGGCAGAGACCCAGTACTTC
V gene: TRBV5-4; D gene: TRBD1; clone size: NA; J gene: TRBJ1-2; CDR3 protein: CASSSDRSNYGYTF; CDR3 DNA: TGTGCCAGCAGCTCGGACAGGTCTAACTATGGCTACACCTTC
V gene: TRBV4-1; D gene: TRBD2; clone size: NA; J gene: TRBJ2-3; CDR3 protein: CASSHEPGGPDTQYF; CDR3 DNA: TGCGCCAGCAGCCACGAGCCGGGGGGGCCCGATACGCAGTATTTT
V gene: TRBV2; D gene: TRBD2; clone size: NA; J gene: TRBJ2-5; CDR3 protein: CASSPLGAGGLETQYF; CDR3 DNA: TGTGCCAGCAGCCCCTTAGGAGCGGGGGGGCTGGAGACCCAGTACTTC
V gene: TRBV19; D gene: TRBD1; clone size: NA; J gene: TRBJ1-1; CDR3 protein: CASSIVGTGRTEAFF; CDR3 DNA: TGTGCCAGTAGTATAGTCGGGACAGGGCGGACTGAAGCTTTCTTT
V gene: TRBV5-6; D gene: NA; clone size: NA; J gene: TRBJ2-5; CDR3 protein: CASSLTGLQETQYF; CDR3 DNA: TGTGCCAGCAGCTTGACAGGCCTTCAAGAGACCCAGTACTTC
V gene: TRBV10-3; D gene: NA; clone size: NA; J gene: TRBJ1-1; CDR3 protein: CAITWREGTEAFF; CDR3 DNA: TGTGCCATCACTTGGAGGGAGGGGACTGAAGCTTTCTTT
V gene: TRBV6-1; D gene: TRBD2; clone size: few; J gene: TRBJ2-7; CDR3 protein: CASRSSGGVSYEQYF; CDR3 DNA: TGTGCCAGCCGTTCTAGCGGGGGCGTCTCCTACGAGCAGTACTTC
V gene: TRBV10-3; D gene: TRBD1; clone size: NA; J gene: TRBJ2-7; CDR3 protein: CAIRDREEQYF; CDR3 DNA: TGTGCCATCAGGGACAGGGAAGAGCAGTACTTC
V gene: TRBV9; D gene: NA; clone size: NA; J gene: TRBJ2-1; CDR3 protein: CASSPWAAQGHEQFF; CDR3 DNA: TGTGCCAGCAGCCCCTGGGCAGCGCAGGGGCATGAGCAGTTCTTC
V gene: TRBV11-2; D gene: TRBD1; clone size: NA; J gene: TRBJ2-7; CDR3 protein: CASSPNRGDYEQYF; CDR3 DNA: TGTGCCAGCAGCCCAAACAGGGGAGACTACGAGCAGTACTTC
V gene: TRBV9; D gene: NA; clone size: NA; J gene: TRBJ2-5; CDR3 protein: CASSPRLVGETQYF; CDR3 DNA: TGTGCCAGCAGCCCCCGACTAGTTGGAGAGACCCAGTACTTC
V gene: TRBV5-1; D gene: TRBD1; clone size: NA; J gene: TRBJ2-3; CDR3 protein: CASSLAGGQGRGDTQYF; CDR3 DNA: TGCGCCAGCAGCTTGGCCGGGGGACAGGGGAGAGGAGATACGCAGTATTTT
V gene: TRBV10-3; D gene: TRBD1; clone size: NA; J gene: TRBJ1-4; CDR3 protein: CAISPGQGGEKLFF; CDR3 DNA: TGTGCCATCAGTCCAGGACAGGGCGGGGAAAAACTGTTTTTT
V gene: TRBV7-9; D gene: NA; clone size: few; J gene: TRBJ2-5; CDR3 protein: CASSFPWGLDRETQYF; CDR3 DNA: TGTGCCAGCAGCTTCCCTTGGGGACTGGACAGGGAGACCCAGTACTTC
V gene: TRBV7-9; D gene: NA; clone size: few; J gene: TRBJ1-1; CDR3 protein: CASSLGDVNTEAFF; CDR3 DNA: TGTGCCAGCAGCTTGGGCGACGTGAACACTGAAGCTTTCTTT
V gene: TRBV27; D gene: NA; clone size: NA; J gene: TRBJ1-6; CDR3 protein: CASTPRSSYNSPLHF; CDR3 DNA: TGTGCCAGCACTCCTCGTAGCTCCTATAATTCACCCCTCCACTTT
V gene: TRBV7-2; D gene: TRBD2; clone size: NA; J gene: TRBJ2-4; CDR3 protein: CASSFATSVKNIQYF; CDR3 DNA: TGTGCCAGCAGCTTCGCGACTAGCGTGAAAAACATTCAGTACTTC
V gene: TRBV29-1; D gene: NA; clone size: few; J gene: TRBJ2-1; CDR3 protein: CSVELGGWQFF; CDR3 DNA: TGCAGCGTTGAGTTGGGGGGTTGGCAGTTCTTC
V gene: TRBV4-1; D gene: TRBD1; clone size: NA; J gene: TRBJ1-3; CDR3 protein: CASSQRDRALGNTIYF; CDR3 DNA: TGCGCCAGCAGCCAAAGGGACAGGGCTCTCGGAAACACCATATATTTT
V gene: TRBV30; D gene: TRBD1; clone size: NA; J gene: TRBJ1-1; CDR3 protein: CASEDRADGYTEAFF; CDR3 DNA: TGTGCCTCGGAAGACAGGGCGGATGGTTACACTGAAGCTTTCTTT
V gene: TRBV5-5; D gene: NA; clone size: NA; J gene: TRBJ2-7; CDR3 protein: CASSLRGYEQYF; CDR3 DNA: TGTGCCAGCAGCTTGCGGGGCTACGAGCAGTACTTC
V gene: TRBV29-1; D gene: NA; clone size: NA; J gene: TRBJ1-1; CDR3 protein: CSVLVGGNTEAFF; CDR3 DNA: TGCAGCGTTTTGGTAGGAGGGAACACTGAAGCTTTCTTT